This T cell receptor (beta chain) is drawn from a study of cytomegalovirus exposure and HLA in healthy donors. Both 60 Vbeta primers and 13 Jbeta primers went into the PCR. Assay used: immunoSEQ multiplex PCR; TCRdb lists only in-frame clones, some missing. Of 150,000 to 200,000 clones in the sample, more than 70% were seen once. Study findings and constraints: With further analysis later on, most CMV-associated TCR beta chains appeared HLA-restricted.

Points on this clone: Its antigen is still unknown.

In germline, CDR1 is SGHTA, CDR2 FQGNSA. Trimming took 4 bases from V and 8 from J, leaving 17 bases between them. The CDR3 consists of 14 residues. Sequencing was done on a sample of PBMCs. The V call is TRBV7-2, the J call TRBJ1-2; D gene unclear. The receptor's source is a woman in her thirties or forties in good health and CMV-seronegative. The CDR3 protein is CASSSDGVTSGYTF. The CDR3, as DNA: TGTGCCAGCAGCTCCGACGGGGTTACTAGCGGCTACACCTTC.